Listed below are T cell receptor beta chains from one sample, sequenced in a study of blood T cell repertoires in COVID-19. Only in-frame clones appear in the TCRdb table, and some are missing; sequencing was by immunoSEQ multiplex PCR. The data contain under 350,000 clones, approximately 85% of them singletons. The specimen was peripheral blood. These receptors all stem from a woman in her 70s with acute or convalescent COVID-19. CDR3s include the opening cysteine and the closing phenylalanine or tryptophan. A D gene is named only where the DNA matches it firmly. Clone size is stated in some rows and not others, as once, few, many or a class when expanded.

J: TRBJ2-3
D: NA
V: TRBV11-3
size: few
CDR3: CASSLRTRGDTQYF
DNA: TGTGCCAGCAGCTTACGAACCCGGGGAGATACGCAGTATTTT

J: TRBJ2-5
D: NA
V: TRBV2
size: few
CDR3: CASRGAGEPQTQYF
DNA: TGTGCCAGCAGGGGGGCCGGGGAGCCCCAAACCCAGTACTTC

J: TRBJ1-2
D: NA
V: TRBV7-8
size: NA
CDR3: CASSLTIDGYTF
DNA: TGTGCCAGCAGCTTAACAATCGATGGCTACACCTTC

J: TRBJ2-3
D: TRBD2
V: TRBV7-9
size: NA
CDR3: CASSAGSSGGERDTQYF
DNA: TGTGCCAGCAGCGCGGGGTCTAGCGGGGGAGAGAGGGATACGCAGTATTTT

J: TRBJ2-2
D: NA
V: TRBV7-2
size: NA
CDR3: CASSLYRRGTGELFF
DNA: TGTGCCAGCAGCCTCTATAGGAGGGGCACCGGGGAGCTGTTTTTT

J: TRBJ2-5
D: NA
V: TRBV7-3
size: once
CDR3: CASSLQGPQETQYF
DNA: TGTGCCAGCAGCTTACAGGGGCCACAAGAGACCCAGTACTTC

J: TRBJ2-1
D: NA
V: TRBV28
size: NA
CDR3: CASTTVGNEQFF
DNA: TGTGCCAGCACCACGGTCGGCAATGAGCAGTTCTTC

J: TRBJ2-7
D: TRBD2
V: TRBV11-2
size: NA
CDR3: CASSLRTSGLHEQYF
DNA: TGTGCCAGCAGCTTAAGGACTAGCGGGCTCCACGAGCAGTACTTC

J: TRBJ2-5
D: TRBD2
V: TRBV3-1/TRBV3-2
size: NA
CDR3: CASSQERMRGGWQETQYF
DNA: TGTGCCAGCAGCCAAGAACGGATGCGGGGGGGTTGGCAAGAGACCCAGTACTTC

J: TRBJ1-1
D: TRBD1
V: TRBV7-2
size: once
CDR3: CASSLAQGKTEAFF
DNA: TGTGCCAGCAGCTTAGCACAGGGGAAAACTGAAGCTTTCTTT

J: TRBJ1-4
D: NA
V: TRBV19
size: NA
CDR3: CASSMGAGYEKLFF
DNA: TGTGCCAGTAGTATGGGAGCTGGCTACGAAAAACTGTTTTTT

J: TRBJ1-1
D: TRBD1
V: TRBV5-1
size: NA
CDR3: CASRFGQGRMNTEAFF
DNA: TGCGCCAGCAGGTTTGGACAGGGGCGCATGAACACTGAAGCTTTCTTT

J: TRBJ2-7
D: NA
V: TRBV15
size: NA
CDR3: CATSRGAGLEQYF
DNA: TGTGCCACCAGCAGGGGAGCAGGCCTCGAGCAGTACTTC

J: TRBJ1-4
D: NA
V: TRBV5-6
size: few
CDR3: CASSRTSQGGEKLFF
DNA: TGTGCCAGCAGCCGCACGTCCCAGGGAGGAGAAAAACTGTTTTTT

J: TRBJ2-3
D: NA
V: TRBV5-5
size: NA
CDR3: CASSFPHTDTQYF
DNA: TGTGCCAGCAGCTTCCCCCACACAGATACGCAGTATTTT

J: TRBJ1-5
D: NA
V: TRBV5-8
size: NA
CDR3: CASKTMGNQPQHF
DNA: TGTGCCTCGAAAACAATGGGCAATCAGCCCCAGCATTTT

J: TRBJ2-5
D: TRBD1
V: TRBV7-2
size: NA
CDR3: CASSRLGQGGETQYF
DNA: TGTGCCAGCAGCCGCCTGGGACAGGGAGGGGAGACCCAGTACTTC

J: TRBJ1-4
D: NA
V: TRBV21-1
size: NA
CDR3: CASSKEEATWRAANEKLFF
DNA: TGTGCCAGCAGCAAAGAAGAGGCTACCTGGCGGGCAGCTAATGAAAAACTGTTTTTT

J: TRBJ2-3
D: TRBD2
V: TRBV5-4
size: NA
CDR3: CASSTPSGGRDTQYF
DNA: TGTGCCAGCAGCACGCCTAGCGGGGGGCGAGATACGCAGTATTTT

J: TRBJ1-1
D: NA
V: TRBV19
size: NA
CDR3: CASSDSSGTEAFF
DNA: TGTGCCAGTAGTGACAGTTCGGGCACTGAAGCTTTCTTT

J: TRBJ2-2
D: NA
V: TRBV3-1/TRBV3-2
size: NA
CDR3: CASSPLPGGQTGELFF
DNA: TGTGCCAGCAGCCCCCTGCCGGGGGGCCAAACCGGGGAGCTGTTTTTT

J: TRBJ1-5
D: TRBD1
V: TRBV19
size: few
CDR3: CASSKDRFYQPQHF
DNA: TGTGCCAGTAGTAAGGACAGGTTTTATCAGCCCCAGCATTTT

J: TRBJ2-3
D: NA
V: TRBV5-1
size: NA
CDR3: CASSLGFRRRSTDTQYF
DNA: TGCGCCAGCAGCCTGGGATTTCGGCGGCGGTCCACAGATACGCAGTATTTT

J: TRBJ1-1
D: NA
V: TRBV5-5
size: NA
CDR3: CASSLGPGTSNTEAFF
DNA: TGTGCCAGCAGCCTCGGGCCCGGGACAAGTAACACTGAAGCTTTCTTT

J: TRBJ2-7
D: NA
V: TRBV14
size: NA
CDR3: CASSYVSRATEQYF
DNA: TGTGCCAGCAGCTACGTGAGCAGGGCGACCGAGCAGTACTTC

J: TRBJ1-4
D: TRBD1
V: TRBV5-1
size: NA
CDR3: CASSLRTGDEKLFF
DNA: TGCGCCAGCAGCTTGAGGACAGGGGATGAAAAACTGTTTTTT

J: TRBJ1-5
D: NA
V: TRBV24-1
size: NA
CDR3: CATSDLRGGYQPQHF
DNA: TGTGCCACCAGTGATTTAAGGGGGGGATATCAGCCCCAGCATTTT

J: TRBJ2-7
D: NA
V: TRBV2
size: NA
CDR3: CASRYTRLYEQYF
DNA: TGTGCCAGCAGGTACACACGTCTTTACGAGCAGTACTTC

J: TRBJ2-3
D: NA
V: TRBV7-9
size: NA
CDR3: CASSLALRGQDTQYF
DNA: TGTGCCAGCAGCTTAGCTTTACGGGGACAAGATACGCAGTATTTT

J: TRBJ1-5
D: NA
V: TRBV5-6
size: NA
CDR3: CASRSGPGNQPQHF
DNA: TGTGCCAGCAGGTCCGGTCCGGGCAATCAGCCCCAGCATTTT

J: TRBJ2-1
D: TRBD1
V: TRBV4-1
size: few
CDR3: CASSQSLRDRGRSEQFF
DNA: TGCGCCAGCAGCCAATCTTTGAGGGACAGGGGAAGGAGTGAGCAGTTCTTC

J: TRBJ2-7
D: TRBD2
V: TRBV10-3
size: NA
CDR3: CAISARGEHEQYF
DNA: TGTGCCATCAGTGCCCGGGGGGAGCACGAGCAGTACTTC

J: TRBJ2-5
D: NA
V: TRBV3-1/TRBV3-2
size: many
CDR3: CASSRDIQRGETQYF
DNA: TGTGCCAGCAGCCGGGACATCCAGAGGGGGGAGACCCAGTACTTC

J: TRBJ1-1
D: NA
V: TRBV2
size: once
CDR3: CASRVKPNTEAFF
DNA: TGTGCCAGCAGGGTGAAGCCGAACACTGAAGCTTTCTTT

J: TRBJ1-1
D: NA
V: TRBV5-1
size: NA
CDR3: CASSLTPNTEAFF
DNA: TGCGCCAGCAGCCTTACACCGAACACTGAAGCTTTCTTT

J: TRBJ2-1
D: NA
V: TRBV2
size: NA
CDR3: CASTGVNNEQFF
DNA: TGTGCCAGCACCGGGGTTAACAATGAGCAGTTCTTC

J: TRBJ2-7
D: NA
V: TRBV29-1
size: NA
CDR3: CSVAPGDYEQYF
DNA: TGCAGCGTTGCTCCCGGGGACTACGAGCAGTACTTC

J: TRBJ1-6
D: NA
V: TRBV3-1/TRBV3-2
size: NA
CDR3: CASEVGGALNSPLHF
DNA: TGTGCCAGCGAGGTAGGGGGGGCTCTTAATTCACCCCTCCACTTT

J: TRBJ1-2
D: TRBD1
V: TRBV18
size: NA
CDR3: CASSSGQNYGYTF
DNA: TGTGCCAGCTCATCGGGACAGAACTATGGCTACACCTTC

J: TRBJ1-2
D: TRBD1
V: TRBV3-1/TRBV3-2
size: NA
CDR3: CASSQEGTGLYGYTF
DNA: TGTGCCAGCAGCCAAGAAGGGACAGGGCTCTATGGCTACACCTTC

J: TRBJ1-2
D: NA
V: TRBV6-5
size: NA
CDR3: CASTGSGGYTF
DNA: TGTGCCTCGACAGGCTCGGGGGGCTACACCTTC

J: TRBJ1-5
D: NA
V: TRBV19
size: once
CDR3: CASSIDHGQPLQPQHF
DNA: TGTGCCAGTAGTATAGATCACGGACAGCCACTTCAGCCCCAGCATTTT

J: TRBJ2-1
D: TRBD2
V: TRBV20-1
size: NA
CDR3: CSASKLAGGSSYNEQFF
DNA: TGCAGTGCTAGTAAACTAGCGGGGGGGAGCTCCTACAATGAGCAGTTCTTC

J: TRBJ1-1
D: NA
V: TRBV18
size: once
CDR3: CASSPQPGTNTEAFF
DNA: TGTGCCAGCTCACCACAACCGGGTACGAACACTGAAGCTTTCTTT

J: TRBJ1-5
D: NA
V: TRBV20-1
size: NA
CDR3: CSASVGQPNQPQHF
DNA: TGCAGTGCTAGTGTGGGGCAGCCTAATCAGCCCCAGCATTTT

J: TRBJ1-6
D: TRBD1
V: TRBV20-1
size: NA
CDR3: CSASTGGRDSPLHF
DNA: TGCAGTGCTAGTACAGGGGGAAGGGATTCACCCCTCCACTTT

J: TRBJ1-4
D: NA
V: TRBV5-6
size: NA
CDR3: CASSLRGANEKLFF
DNA: TGTGCCAGCAGCTTGCGGGGGGCTAATGAAAAACTGTTTTTT

J: TRBJ2-5
D: NA
V: TRBV2
size: few
CDR3: CASRGEMGETQYF
DNA: TGTGCCAGCAGGGGTGAGATGGGCGAGACCCAGTACTTC

J: TRBJ2-5
D: NA
V: TRBV3-1/TRBV3-2
size: NA
CDR3: CASSQDQKTQYF
DNA: TGTGCCAGCAGCCAAGATCAGAAGACCCAGTACTTC

J: TRBJ1-2
D: NA
V: TRBV19
size: NA
CDR3: CASSKPRQDLYGYTF
DNA: TGTGCCAGTAGTAAACCCCGACAGGATCTATATGGCTACACCTTC